This T cell receptor beta chain was recovered during a study of PD-1 blockade in mismatch repair-deficient tumors. Overall study context: Patients had some twelve mismatch repair-deficient cancer types, all previously treated and progressing. Study findings and constraints: Tumor-resident clones, often undetectable pretreatment in blood, expanded then contracted after pembrolizumab.

Here immunoSEQ multiplex PCR was the method, and the copy in TCRdb shows in-frame clones only, minus some. The table lists around 100,000 clones, around three quarters of them singletons. Germline V gene data show CDR1 as SGHRS and CDR2 as YFSETQ. Unmatched junction bases numbered 3, after V lost 4 bases and J lost 1 base. There are 15 residues in the CDR3. Concerning this clone: Its antigen is currently unknown.

The chain recombines TRBV5-1 with TRBJ2-5; 11 bases match TRBD1. This clonotype originated in an adult with mismatch repair-deficient cancer. This material consisted of peripheral blood, taken just over 59 weeks after starting pembrolizumab. CDR3 sequence reads: CASSVGTGGQETQYF. Here the CDR3 DNA reads TGCGCCAGCAGCGTAGGGACAGGGGGCCAAGAGACCCAGTACTTC.